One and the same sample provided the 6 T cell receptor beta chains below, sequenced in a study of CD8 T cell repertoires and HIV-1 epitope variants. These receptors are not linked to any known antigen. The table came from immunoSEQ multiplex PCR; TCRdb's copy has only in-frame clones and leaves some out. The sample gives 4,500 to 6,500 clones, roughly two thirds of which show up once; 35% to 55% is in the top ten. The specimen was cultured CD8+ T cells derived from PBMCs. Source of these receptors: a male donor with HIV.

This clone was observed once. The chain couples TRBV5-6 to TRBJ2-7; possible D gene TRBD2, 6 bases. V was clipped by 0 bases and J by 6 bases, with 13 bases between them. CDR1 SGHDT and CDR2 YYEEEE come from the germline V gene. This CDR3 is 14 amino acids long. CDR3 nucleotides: TGTGCCAGCAGCTTGGGGCCAGAGGAGGGCGAGCAGTACTTC. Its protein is CASSLGPEEGEQYF.

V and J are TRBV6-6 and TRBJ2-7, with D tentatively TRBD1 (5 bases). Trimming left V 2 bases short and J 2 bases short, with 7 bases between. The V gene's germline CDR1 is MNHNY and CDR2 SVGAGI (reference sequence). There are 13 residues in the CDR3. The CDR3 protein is CASSYATAYEQYF. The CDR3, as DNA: TGTGCCAGCAGTTACGCGACAGCCTACGAGCAGTACTTC.

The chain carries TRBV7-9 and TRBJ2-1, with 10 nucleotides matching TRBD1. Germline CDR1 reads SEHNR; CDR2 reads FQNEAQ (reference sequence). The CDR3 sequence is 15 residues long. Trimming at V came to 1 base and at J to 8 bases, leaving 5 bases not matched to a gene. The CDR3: CASSLVLGTGDEQFF. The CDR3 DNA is TGTGCCAGCAGCTTAGTTTTAGGGACAGGGGATGAGCAGTTCTTC. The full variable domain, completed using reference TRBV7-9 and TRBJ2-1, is DTGVSQNPRHKITKRGQNVTFRCDPISEHNRLYWYRQTLGQGPEFLTYFQNEAQLEKSRLLSDRFSAERPKGSFSTLEIQRTEQGDSAMYLCASSLVLGTGDEQFFGPGTRLTVL.

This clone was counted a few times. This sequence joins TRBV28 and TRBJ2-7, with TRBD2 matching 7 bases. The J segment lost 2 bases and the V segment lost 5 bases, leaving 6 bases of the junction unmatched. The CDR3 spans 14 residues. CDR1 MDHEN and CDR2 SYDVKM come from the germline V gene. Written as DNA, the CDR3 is TGTGCCAGCAGTCCCACGGGGGGTACCTACGAGCAGTACTTC. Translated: CASSPTGGTYEQYF.

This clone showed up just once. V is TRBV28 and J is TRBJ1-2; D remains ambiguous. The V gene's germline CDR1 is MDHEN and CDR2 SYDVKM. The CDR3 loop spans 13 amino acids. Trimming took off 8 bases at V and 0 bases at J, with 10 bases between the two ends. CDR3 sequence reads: CASGMFTNYGYTF. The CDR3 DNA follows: TGTGCCAGCGGGATGTTTACTAACTATGGCTACACCTTC.

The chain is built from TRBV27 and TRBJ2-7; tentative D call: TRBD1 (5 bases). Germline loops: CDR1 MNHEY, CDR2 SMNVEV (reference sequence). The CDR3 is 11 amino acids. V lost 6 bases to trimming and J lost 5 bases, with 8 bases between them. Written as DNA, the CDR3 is TGTGCCAGCAGAATCAGGGACGAGCAGTACTTC. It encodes CASRIRDEQYF.